This T cell receptor (beta chain) is from a study of T-cell reconstitution after alpha-beta-depleted transplantation in children. Trimming shortened V by 1 base and J by 2 bases, and 8 bases separated the two germline ends. This CDR3 spans 13 amino acids. Per germline, CDR1 SQVTM and CDR2 ANQGSEA. This sample's TCRbeta library carried unique molecular identifier barcodes. MiXCR was run by TCRdb on the PCR reads, yielding one entry per CDR3 protein. Of 600,000 to 700,000 distinct CDR3 sequences in the sample, roughly 15% are singletons; the top ten hold about 1.1%. This clonotype was detected ten times or more.

This TCR was sampled from a human donor who donated a stem cell graft to a child with acute myeloid leukemia. The chain couples TRBV29-1 to TRBJ1-1, with D uncertain. The sample here was PBMCs from the stem cell graft donor, taken from the stem cell graft. The CDR3: CSVEVGRNTEAFF. The CDR3 DNA is TGCAGCGTTGAAGTTGGGAGAAACACTGAAGCTTTCTTT.